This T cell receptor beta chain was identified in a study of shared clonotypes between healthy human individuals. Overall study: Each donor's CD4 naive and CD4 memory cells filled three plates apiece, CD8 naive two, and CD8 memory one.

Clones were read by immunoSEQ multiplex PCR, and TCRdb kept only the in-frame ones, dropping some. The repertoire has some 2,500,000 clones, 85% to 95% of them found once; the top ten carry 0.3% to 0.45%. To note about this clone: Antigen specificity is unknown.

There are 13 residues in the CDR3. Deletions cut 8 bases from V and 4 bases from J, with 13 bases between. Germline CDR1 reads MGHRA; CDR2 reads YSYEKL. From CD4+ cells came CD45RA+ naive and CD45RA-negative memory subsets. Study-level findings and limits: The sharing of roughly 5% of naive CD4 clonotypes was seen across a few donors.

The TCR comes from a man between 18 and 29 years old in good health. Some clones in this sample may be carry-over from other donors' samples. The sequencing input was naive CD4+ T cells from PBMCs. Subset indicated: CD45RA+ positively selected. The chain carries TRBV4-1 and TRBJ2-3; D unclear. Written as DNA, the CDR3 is TGCGCCAGCGGTCCTGGTTGGGCAGATACGCAGTATTTT. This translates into CASGPGWADTQYF.